In this sample, the clone carrying this T cell receptor (beta chain) turned up many times. Its target is not known. Not enrolled were patients with uncontrolled infection, other autoimmune disease, pregnancy or lactation. This sample stems from a study of T cells in Graves' hyperthyroidism and ophthalmopathy. Study overall: Peripheral blood was secured at the point of initial diagnosis, before any treatment. Study outcomes and limitations: Ophthalmopathy, which appeared later, was predicted by the model a median 6.5 months before onset. Through a model of 13 V-J features, ophthalmopathy was separated from stable hyperthyroidism.

Authors of the study amplified TCR beta CDR3 regions from RNA transcripts. The TCR CDR3 was amplified in a first-round RT-PCR using the HTBI primer set. TCRdb recomputed calls from the multiplex PCR reads with MiXCR, one row per CDR3 protein. The sample lists a few hundred thousand distinct CDR3 sequences, roughly an eighth occurring once. The V gene's germline CDR1 is MGHDK and CDR2 SYGVNS. With 5 bases removed from V and 1 base from J, the gap between germline ends came to 11 bases. CDR3 length: 15 residues. Sequencing input: blood. The chain joins TRBV25-1 to TRBJ1-4; D unresolved. The TCR sequence derives from a woman in her 40s with Graves' ophthalmopathy. The CDR3 nucleotides read TGTGCCAGCAGTAACCGGTTGGGAACTAATGAAAAACTGTTTTTT. Translation: CASSNRLGTNEKLFF.